The present TCR beta chain was sequenced within a study of blood T cell repertoires in COVID-19. In the authors' workflow: The assay estimated nucleated cells by amplifying reference gene primers. The data were produced by immunoSEQ multiplex PCR, yet TCRdb's version contains in-frame clones alone and is incomplete. The DNA gave D and trimming, while V, J and clone size come from that table. The table lists roughly 410,000 clones, about 89% of them singletons. Seattle cases were enrolled at active infection and followed longitudinally. CDR3 length: 12 residues. Deletions cut 3 bases from V and 7 bases from J, with 8 bases between. CDR1 is SGHRS, CDR2 YFSETQ, per germline. Note on this clone: The sample has other DNA sequences that encode this CDR3 too.

The sequence derives from a woman aged 60 to 75 with COVID-19, enrolled during active disease. What was sequenced was peripheral blood. The chain joins TRBV5-1 to TRBJ2-1; TRBD1 might be the D (6 bases). CDR3 amino acids: CASSSQGNEQFF. The CDR3 DNA sequence: TGCGCCAGCAGCTCTCAGGGGAATGAGCAGTTCTTC. The full variable domain, rest sourced from reference TRBV5-1 and TRBJ2-1, is KAGVTQTPRYLIKTRGQQVTLSCSPISGHRSVSWYQQTPGQGLQFLFEYFSETQRNKGNFPGRFSGRQFSNSRSEMNVSTLELGDSALYLCASSSQGNEQFFGPGTRLTVL.